The T cell receptor (beta chain) described here comes from a study of blood T cell repertoires in COVID-19. CDR1 and CDR2 from the germline V gene are LGHDT and YNNKEL (reference sequence). The CDR3 has 14 residues. Trimming pared 6 bases from V and 5 bases from J, leaving 11 bases between. Concerning this clone: The same CDR3 also results from other DNA sequences found in this sample.

Profiling relied on immunoSEQ multiplex PCR, and the TCRdb table lists in-frame clones only, not all of them. The data contain about 200,000 clones, more than 75% of them singletons. Cohort allocation depended upon clinical history that participants reported. The sample comprised PBMCs or T cells enriched from blood (not recorded which). The chain couples TRBV3-1 (or the pseudogene TRBV3-2) to TRBJ1-6; perhaps TRBD1 as D (6 bases). This sequence was found in a woman in her forties with acute COVID-19. CDR3: CASSPQGDNSPLHF. In nucleotides, the CDR3 is TGTGCCAGCAGTCCACAGGGAGATAATTCACCCCTCCACTTT.